The T cell receptor beta chain described here comes from a study of blood T cell repertoires in COVID-19. Study information: Samples came from the United States, Italy and Spain, spanning acute and convalescent COVID-19. T cells, B-cell-depleted T cells, or PBMCs supplied cDNA or gDNA.

This clone was observed a single time. How the authors handled the data: Counts of nucleated cells, estimated from reference gene primer amplification, were obtained. The repertoire was sequenced with immunoSEQ multiplex PCR; TCRdb's copy has only in-frame clones and lacks some. That table gives V, J and clone size, and the DNA gave D and trimming. Seen here are 150,000 to 200,000 clones, approximately 91% observed once, and the top ten hold about 2%. The source material was peripheral blood. The sequence derives from a man younger than 35 with acute or convalescent COVID-19.

CDR3 DNA: TGTGCGAGTAGTAGATCCATGAACACTGAAGCTTTCTTT. This sequence encodes CASSRSMNTEAFF. The chain recombines TRBV7-9 with TRBJ1-1, with D hard to call. The CDR3 extends over 13 amino acids. Germline lookup yields CDR1 SEHNR and CDR2 FQNEAQ (reference sequence).